What follows is one TCR beta chain and its context. The data are from a study of blood T cell repertoires in COVID-19. Study details: Researchers got acute and convalescent COVID-19 samples from the United States, Italy and Spain. Sample material is recorded as cDNA or gDNA derived from T cells, B-cell-depleted T cells, or PBMCs.

Only in-frame clones appear in the TCRdb table, and some are missing; sequencing was by immunoSEQ multiplex PCR. The sample lists tens of thousands of clones, more than 65% seen once, with around 4.4% in the top ten. Trimming removed 4 bases at V and 4 bases at J, with 14 bases between. CDR1 is LGHNA, CDR2 YNFKEQ, per germline. The CDR3 has 14 residues. The sample was peripheral blood. The chain combines TRBV4-2 with TRBJ2-7; maybe TRBD1 (7 bases). The TCR sequence derives from an older woman with acute or convalescent COVID-19. The CDR3 sequence is CASSRGAGGYEQYF. As DNA, the CDR3 is TGTGCCAGCAGCCGGGGGGCAGGGGGGTACGAGCAGTACTTC.